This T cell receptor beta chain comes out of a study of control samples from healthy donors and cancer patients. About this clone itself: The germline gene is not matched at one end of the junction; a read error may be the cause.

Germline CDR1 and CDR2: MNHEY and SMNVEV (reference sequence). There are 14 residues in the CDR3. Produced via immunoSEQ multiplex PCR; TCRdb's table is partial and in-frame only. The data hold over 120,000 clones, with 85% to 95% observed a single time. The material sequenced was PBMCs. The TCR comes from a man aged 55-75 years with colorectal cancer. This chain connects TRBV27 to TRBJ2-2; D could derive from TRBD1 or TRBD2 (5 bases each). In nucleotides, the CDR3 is TGTGCCAGCAGTTTAGGGACGGACACCGTGGAGCTGTTTTTT. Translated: CASSLGTDTVELFF.